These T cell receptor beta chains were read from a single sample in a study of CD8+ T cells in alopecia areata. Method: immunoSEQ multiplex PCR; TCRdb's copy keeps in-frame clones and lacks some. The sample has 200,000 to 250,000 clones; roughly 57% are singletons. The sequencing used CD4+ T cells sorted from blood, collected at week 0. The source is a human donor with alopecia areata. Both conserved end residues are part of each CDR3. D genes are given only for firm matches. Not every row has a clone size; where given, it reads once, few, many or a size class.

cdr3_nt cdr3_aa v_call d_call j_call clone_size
TGCGCCAGCAGCTTGGCCGGGAACACTGAAGCTTTCTTT CASSLAGNTEAFF TRBV5-1 . TRBJ1-1 .
TGCGCCAGCAGCCCCCAGGCTAGCGGCAATTTGGGGCAGTACTTC CASSPQASGNLGQYF TRBV5-1 TRBD2 TRBJ2-7 once
TGTGCCAGCAGCCAAGCCAAGACCTATAATTCACCCCTCCACTTT CASSQAKTYNSPLHF TRBV4-2 . TRBJ1-6 .
TGCGCCAGCAGCTTGTCAACAGATACGCAGTATTTT CASSLSTDTQYF TRBV5-1 . TRBJ2-3 .
TGTGCCAGCAGCTCCACAGGGGAGGTTGGGGCCAACGTCCTGACTTTC CASSSTGEVGANVLTF TRBV7-3 . TRBJ2-6 .
TGCGCCAGCAGCTGGGCAACGGCGACAGGGCCCATCTACGAGCAGTACTTC CASSWATATGPIYEQYF TRBV5-1 TRBD1 TRBJ2-7 .
TGTGCCAGCTCCATCAGCGAAGGAAACATTCAGTACTTC CASSISEGNIQYF TRBV18 . TRBJ2-4 .
TGTGCCAGCAGCCGGACAGAGTATGGCTACACCTTC CASSRTEYGYTF TRBV6-1 . TRBJ1-2 .
TGTGCCAGCAGTTCCCCCTCCTATAATTCACCCCTCCACTTT CASSSPSYNSPLHF TRBV27 . TRBJ1-6 .
TGTGCCACCATAGGACAGGGGAAGACGAACACTGAAGCTTTCTTT CATIGQGKTNTEAFF TRBV28 TRBD1 TRBJ1-1 .
TGTGCCATCGGTACCGGGACAGGGGGCACAGATACGCAGTATTTT CAIGTGTGGTDTQYF TRBV10-3 TRBD1 TRBJ2-3 few
TGTGCCAGCAGTCCCCGGCGGGGAGCAGATACGCAGTATTTT CASSPRRGADTQYF TRBV27 . TRBJ2-3 .
TGCGCCAGCAGCTACCTACTAGCGGGGAGCTCCTACGAGCAGTACTTC CASSYLLAGSSYEQYF TRBV5-1 TRBD2 TRBJ2-7 .
TGTGCCAGCAGCCGGGAGGCTTCCCCCTACAATGAGCAGTTCTTC CASSREASPYNEQFF TRBV7-3 TRBD2 TRBJ2-1 few
TGTGCCAGCAGACAGGGAGATCAATCCTACGAGCAGTACTTC CASRQGDQSYEQYF TRBV6-5 . TRBJ2-7 .
TGTGCCTCAAAAGGACAGGAAAACTACGAGCAGTACTTC CASKGQENYEQYF TRBV27 TRBD1 TRBJ2-7 .
TGTGCCAGCAGTGCGACGCCGGGGGTATTCGCTGAAGCTTTCTTT CASSATPGVFAEAFF TRBV6-6 . TRBJ1-1 .
TGTGCCAGCAGCCCAGACAGGGTCCGGGGACCCCTCCACTTT CASSPDRVRGPLHF TRBV13 TRBD1 TRBJ1-6 .
TGCGCCAGCAGCCTATTCGACGGGGCCTACGAGCAGTACTTC CASSLFDGAYEQYF TRBV4-1 . TRBJ2-7 .
TGTGCCAGCAGCCCTTCGGACAGGGGTACAGATACGCAGTATTTT CASSPSDRGTDTQYF TRBV7-3 TRBD1 TRBJ2-3 .
TGTGCCAGCAGGGGACTAGCGGGAAAAAATGAGCAGTTCTTC CASRGLAGKNEQFF TRBV2 TRBD2 TRBJ2-1 few
TGTGCCTGGAGTGTAGGGGGAGAAGTTAACTTC CAWSVGGEVNF TRBV30 . TRBJ2-5 .
TGTGCCAGCATTCGAGGGCAGGGAGGTGAAAAACTGTTTTTT CASIRGQGGEKLFF TRBV6-6 . TRBJ1-4 .
TGTGCCAGCAGTTACGGGTTCTCTGGGGCCAACGTCCTGACTTTC CASSYGFSGANVLTF TRBV6-6 . TRBJ2-6 once
TGCGCCAGCAGCTTGGAGCTAAGAACGGACAATGAGCAGTTCTTC CASSLELRTDNEQFF TRBV5-1 . TRBJ2-1 few
TGCGCCAGCAGCTTGGTGCCAGGACGAAAGAACACTGAAGCTTTCTTT CASSLVPGRKNTEAFF TRBV5-1 . TRBJ1-1 few
TGTGCCTGGAGTGTGAAGGGCCCCGCTTGGGAGCAGTACTTC CAWSVKGPAWEQYF TRBV30 . TRBJ2-7 .
TGTGCCTGGAGTGTCAGGGACCCGACGAGAACCTTC CAWSVRDPTRTF TRBV30 . TRBJ1-2 .
TGTGCCAGCAGCTTAACAGGGGGCTCTGGAAACACCATATATTTT CASSLTGGSGNTIYF TRBV7-3 . TRBJ1-3 few
TGTGCCTGGAGGCCACAGGGGGGGAACATTCAGTACTTC CAWRPQGGNIQYF TRBV30 . TRBJ2-4 .
TGTGCCAGCAGCTTCGGACAGGGTATCTACGAGCAGTACTTC CASSFGQGIYEQYF TRBV7-2 TRBD1 TRBJ2-7 .
TGTGCTACTAAGTGGGAGGAAAAACTGTTTTTT CATKWEEKLFF TRBV30 . TRBJ1-4 .
TGTGCCAGCAGTGAAGCGCCGAAGCACAGGAACTATGGCTACACCTTC CASSEAPKHRNYGYTF TRBV6-1 . TRBJ1-2 .
TGCGCCAGCAGCCCCTACAGGCATCTAGACGGAAACACCATATATTTT CASSPYRHLDGNTIYF TRBV4-1 . TRBJ1-3 few
TGTGCCACCAAAGCAGATCAAGAGACCCAGTACTTC CATKADQETQYF TRBV15 . TRBJ2-5 .